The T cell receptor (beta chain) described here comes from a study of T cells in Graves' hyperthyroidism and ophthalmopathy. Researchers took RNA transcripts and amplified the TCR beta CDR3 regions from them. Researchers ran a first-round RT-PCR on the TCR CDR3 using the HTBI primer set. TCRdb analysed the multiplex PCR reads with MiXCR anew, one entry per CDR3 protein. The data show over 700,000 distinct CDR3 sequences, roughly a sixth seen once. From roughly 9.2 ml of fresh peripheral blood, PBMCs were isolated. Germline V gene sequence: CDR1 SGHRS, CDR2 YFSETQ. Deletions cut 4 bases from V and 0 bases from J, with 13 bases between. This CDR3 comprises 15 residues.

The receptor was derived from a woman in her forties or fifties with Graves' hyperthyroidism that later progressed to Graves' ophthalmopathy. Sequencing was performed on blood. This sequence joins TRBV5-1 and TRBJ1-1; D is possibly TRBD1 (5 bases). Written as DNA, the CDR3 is TGCGCCAGCAGCCCGGACACTCACCTGAACACTGAAGCTTTCTTT. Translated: CASSPDTHLNTEAFF. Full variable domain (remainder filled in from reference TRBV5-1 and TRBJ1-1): KAGVTQTPRYLIKTRGQQVTLSCSPISGHRSVSWYQQTPGQGLQFLFEYFSETQRNKGNFPGRFSGRQFSNSRSEMNVSTLELGDSALYLCASSPDTHLNTEAFFGQGTRLTVV.